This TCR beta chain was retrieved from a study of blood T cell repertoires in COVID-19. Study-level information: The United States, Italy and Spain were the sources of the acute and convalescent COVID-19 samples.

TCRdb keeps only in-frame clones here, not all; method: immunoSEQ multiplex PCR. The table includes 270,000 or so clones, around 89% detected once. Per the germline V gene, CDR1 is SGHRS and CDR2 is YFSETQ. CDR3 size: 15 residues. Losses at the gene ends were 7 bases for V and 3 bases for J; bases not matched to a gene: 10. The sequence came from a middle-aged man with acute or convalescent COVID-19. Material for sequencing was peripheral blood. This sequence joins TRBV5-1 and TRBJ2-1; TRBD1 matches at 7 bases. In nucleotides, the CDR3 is TGCGCCAGCCGCCTCTCCGGGACAGTCTACAATGAGCAGTTCTTC. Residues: CASRLSGTVYNEQFF.